The 13 T cell receptor beta chains presented below share a single source sample, sequenced in a study of T-cell reconstitution after alpha-beta-depleted transplantation in children (dated by TCRdb to about 2016). Libraries were constructed by PCR. These reads were obtained on an Illumina HiSeq 2500. Molecular barcoding was employed in the preparation of TCR libraries, with unique molecular identifiers being used to normalize TCRbeta repertoire quantification. The public reads were reanalyzed by TCRdb: fastp trimming at Q25, MiXCR alignment, in-frame beta chains only. Rows merge per CDR3 protein into single entries with the most common DNA and genes. In this sample the table shows some 290,000 distinct CDR3 sequences, nearly 10% of which occur a single time. Clones ranked in the top ten supply around 10% of the sample. The specimen was PBMCs from the stem cell graft donor, collected from the stem cell graft. The receptors were gathered from a human donor who donated a stem cell graft to a child with SCID.

In its sample, this clonotype was seen a few times. The chain is built from TRBV6-1 and TRBJ2-7, with 12 bases aligning to TRBD1. The CDR3 is 15 amino acids. Germline V lookup: CDR1 MNHNS, CDR2 SASEGT. After removal of 7 bases from V and 7 bases from J, the junction contained 11 bases not matched to a gene. The CDR3 sequence: CASTMPGTGGEEQYF. CDR3 nucleotide sequence: TGTGCCAGCACAATGCCCGGGACAGGGGGCGAGGAGCAGTACTTC.

The V gene is TRBV2, the J gene TRBJ2-3; D uncertain. Germline CDR1 is SNHLY and CDR2 is FYNNEI. This CDR3 region has 19 residues. The V end was cut by 3 bases, the J end by 2 bases, with 24 bases between. CDR3 sequence: CASSEAVMGRSTNTDTQYF. For the CDR3, the DNA is TGTGCCAGCAGTGAGGCCGTAATGGGCCGTTCAACGAACACAGATACGCAGTATTTT. Full variable domain (rest looked up from reference TRBV2 and TRBJ2-3): EPEVTQTPSHQVTQMGQEVILRCVPISNHLYFYWYRQILGQKVEFLVSFYNNEISEKSEIFDDQFSVERPDGSNFTLKIRSTKLEDSAMYFCASSEAVMGRSTNTDTQYFGPGTRLTVL.

This clonotype was seen just once. The chain combines TRBV23-1 with TRBJ2-2; 7 nucleotides line up with TRBD1. TRBV23-1 is an ORF, with its function uncertain. V gave up 4 bases and J gave up 9 bases; unmatched junction bases: 8. The CDR3 has 14 residues. Here the CDR3 reads CASSLRTGCWELFF. DNA of the CDR3: TGCGCCAGCAGTCTCAGGACAGGCTGCTGGGAGCTGTTTTTT.

This clonotype turned up a few times. The V gene is TRBV12-3 or TRBV12-4, the J gene TRBJ1-2; D not certain. Trimming took off 3 bases at V and 3 bases at J, with 8 bases between the two ends. The CDR3 is made up of 13 amino acids. Here the CDR3 DNA reads TGTGCCAGCAGTTTCCTGCCCCACTATGGCTACACCTTC. Amino acid sequence: CASSFLPHYGYTF.

This clonotype has at least ten counts. The J gene is TRBJ1-2, the V gene TRBV12-3 or TRBV12-4; D call uncertain. Trimming pared 5 bases from V and 8 bases from J, leaving 18 bases between. The CDR3 has 14 residues. The CDR3: CASSPLGSYGGYTF. As DNA, the CDR3 is TGTGCCAGCAGTCCCCTTGGTAGTTATGGAGGCTACACCTTC.

This rearrangement joins TRBV12-3 or TRBV12-4 to TRBJ2-5; D is uncertain. The CDR3 extends over 13 amino acids. V was shortened by 5 bases and J by 5 bases, with 12 bases between the two germline ends. For the CDR3, the DNA is TGTGCCAGCAGTACCTCGACCCGTGAGACCCAGTACTTC. Amino acids: CASSTSTRETQYF.

DNA for the CDR3: TGTGCCAGCAGCTTCGCGAGCTCTGGGGCCAACGTCCTGACTTTC. Amino acids: CASSFASSGANVLTF. The rearrangement links TRBV7-9 to TRBJ2-6; D is ambiguous. The CDR3 is made up of 15 amino acids. Germline CDR1 SEHNR, CDR2 FQNEAQ (reference sequence). V shed 3 bases and J shed 0 bases, with 6 bases lying between them.

V usage is TRBV2 and J usage is TRBJ2-3; the D gene could be TRBD1 or TRBD2 (7 bases each). V was shortened by 0 bases and J by 1 base, with 14 bases between the two germline ends. The CDR3 spans 17 residues. Germline V lookup: CDR1 SNHLY, CDR2 FYNNEI. In DNA form, the CDR3 reads TGTGCCAGCAGTGAAGCCCTGGGAGGGGGCGGCACAGATACGCAGTATTTT. This gives the protein CASSEALGGGGTDTQYF.

This clonotype was detected many times. The rearrangement joins TRBV29-1 to TRBJ2-5; 13 nucleotides agree with TRBD2. Trimming at V came to 3 bases and at J to 5 bases, leaving 6 bases not matched to a gene. Germline CDR1 is SQVTM and CDR2 is ANQGSEA. The CDR3 is 15 amino acids. CDR3 amino acids: CSVDGTSGVGETQYF. CDR3 DNA: TGCAGCGTTGATGGGACTAGCGGGGTTGGGGAGACCCAGTACTTC.

This clonotype turned up a few times. The gene calls are TRBV7-9 and TRBJ2-3, with 7 bases identical to TRBD1. CDR3 length: 15 amino acids. Germline trimming cut 4 bases from V and 3 bases from J; bases unmatched to any gene: 7. CDR1 and CDR2 (germline): SEHNR, FQNEAQ (reference sequence). The CDR3 loop is CASSYGTALTDTQYF. Here the CDR3 DNA reads TGTGCCAGCAGCTACGGGACAGCGTTAACAGATACGCAGTATTTT.

A few counts support this clonotype. The rearrangement links TRBV10-3 to TRBJ2-1; D unclear. Trimming shortened V by 7 bases and J by 4 bases, and 8 bases separated the two germline ends. Per germline, CDR1 ENHRY and CDR2 SYGVKD. The CDR3 is 12 amino acids. CDR3 in DNA: TGTGCCATCAAACGCGAGTACAATGAGCAGTTCTTC. Its protein product is CAIKREYNEQFF.

In the case of this clonotype: One junction end does not reproduce the germline sequence, and a read error may be involved. The chain has TRBV5-1 and TRBJ2-5; D not certain. CDR1 is SGHRS, CDR2 YFSETQ, per germline. This CDR3 spans 15 amino acids. CDR3 coding DNA: TGCACCAGCAGCCTCCCCGGAGACAAGGGAGAGACCCAGTACTTC. Protein sequence: CTSSLPGDKGETQYF. The full variable domain, its missing parts supplied by reference TRBV5-1 and TRBJ2-5, is KAGVTQTPRYLIKTRGQQVTLSCSPISGHRSVSWYQQTPGQGLQFLFEYFSETQRNKGNFPGRFSGRQFSNSRSEMNVSTLELGDSALYLCTSSLPGDKGETQYFGPGTRLLVL.

This clonotype was counted once. The gene calls are TRBV7-9 and TRBJ2-7; D is uncertain. The CDR3 has 12 residues. The V and J ends lost 3 bases and 4 bases respectively, with 7 bases between them. The germline V gene has CDR1 SEHNR and CDR2 FQNEAQ (reference sequence). The CDR3: CASSFQLYEQYF. DNA for the CDR3: TGTGCCAGCAGCTTCCAATTATACGAGCAGTACTTC.